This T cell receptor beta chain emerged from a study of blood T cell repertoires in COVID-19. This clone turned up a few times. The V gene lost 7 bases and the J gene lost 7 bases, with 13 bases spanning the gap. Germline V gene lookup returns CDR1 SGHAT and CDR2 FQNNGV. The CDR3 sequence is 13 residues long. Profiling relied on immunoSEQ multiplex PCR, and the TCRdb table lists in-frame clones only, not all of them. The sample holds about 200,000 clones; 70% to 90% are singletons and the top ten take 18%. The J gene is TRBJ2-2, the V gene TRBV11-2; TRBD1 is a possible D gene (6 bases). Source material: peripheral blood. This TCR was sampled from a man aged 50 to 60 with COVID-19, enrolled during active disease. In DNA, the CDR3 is TGTGCCAGCAACCTCGCACAGGGCGGGGAGCTGTTTTTT. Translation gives CASNLAQGGELFF.